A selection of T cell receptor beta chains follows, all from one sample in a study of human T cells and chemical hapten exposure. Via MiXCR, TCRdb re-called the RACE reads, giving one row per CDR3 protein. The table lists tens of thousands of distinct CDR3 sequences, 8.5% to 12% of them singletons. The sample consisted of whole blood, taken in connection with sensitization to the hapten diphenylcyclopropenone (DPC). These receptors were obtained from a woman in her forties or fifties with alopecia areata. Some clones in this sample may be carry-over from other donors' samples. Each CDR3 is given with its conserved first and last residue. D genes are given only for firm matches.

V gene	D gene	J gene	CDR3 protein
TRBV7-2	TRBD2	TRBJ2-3	CASSTTSGRNTQYF
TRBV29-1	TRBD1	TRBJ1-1	CSGDREATEAFF
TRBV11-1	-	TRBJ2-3	CASSFRGITQYF
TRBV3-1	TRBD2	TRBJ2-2	CASKGRDAGADTGELFF
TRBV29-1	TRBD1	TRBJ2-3	CSNTGTGGPDTQYF
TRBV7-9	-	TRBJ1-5	CASSLGDPVANQPQHF
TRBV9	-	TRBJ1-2	CASSVNGRNYGYTF
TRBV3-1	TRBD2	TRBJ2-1	CASSQDGTSAYNEQFF
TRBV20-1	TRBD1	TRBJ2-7	CSAYTGQGGYEQYF
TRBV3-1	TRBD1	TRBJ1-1	CASSQGQGTWGKTTEAFF
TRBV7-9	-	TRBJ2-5	CASSFRREMEETQYF
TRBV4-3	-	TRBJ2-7	CASSHWPFGYEQYF
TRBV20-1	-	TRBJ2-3	CSARFGSLGYF
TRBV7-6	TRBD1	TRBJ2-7	CASSARTGGVYEQYF
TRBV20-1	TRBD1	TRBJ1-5	CSGSRGGNQPQHF
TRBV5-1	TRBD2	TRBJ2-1	CASSLDSGTSGSLNEQFF
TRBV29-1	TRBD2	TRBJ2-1	CSVELVAGASYNEQFF
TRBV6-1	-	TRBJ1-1	CASRGQIRNTEAFF
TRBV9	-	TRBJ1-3	CASSVVGDAGNTIYF
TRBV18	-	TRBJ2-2	CASSPPSRPNTGELFF
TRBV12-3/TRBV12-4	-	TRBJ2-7	CASSTGRSVNEQYF